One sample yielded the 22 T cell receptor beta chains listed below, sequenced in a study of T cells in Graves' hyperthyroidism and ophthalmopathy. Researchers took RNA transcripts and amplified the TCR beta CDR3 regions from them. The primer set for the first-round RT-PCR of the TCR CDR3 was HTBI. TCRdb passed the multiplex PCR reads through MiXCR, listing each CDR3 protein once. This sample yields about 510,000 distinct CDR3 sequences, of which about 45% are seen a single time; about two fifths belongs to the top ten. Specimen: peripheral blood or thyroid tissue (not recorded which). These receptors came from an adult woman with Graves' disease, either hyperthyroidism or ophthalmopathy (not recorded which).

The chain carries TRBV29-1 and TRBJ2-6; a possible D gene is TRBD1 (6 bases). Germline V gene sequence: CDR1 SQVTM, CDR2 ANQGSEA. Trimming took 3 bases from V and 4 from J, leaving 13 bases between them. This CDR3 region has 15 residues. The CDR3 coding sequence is TGCAGCGTTGATATGGGGGCGGCCGGGGCCAACGTCCTGACTTTC. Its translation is CSVDMGAAGANVLTF.

CDR3 nucleotides: TGCGCCAGCAGTGAAGGGGCGCGGAACACCGGGGAGCTGTTTTTT. Protein sequence: CASSEGARNTGELFF. This chain connects TRBV10-1 to TRBJ2-2; TRBD1 is a possible D gene (5 bases). V lost 3 bases and J lost 1, with 9 bases in between. CDR1 WNHNN and CDR2 SYGVQD come from the germline V gene (reference sequence). This CDR3 is 15 amino acids long.

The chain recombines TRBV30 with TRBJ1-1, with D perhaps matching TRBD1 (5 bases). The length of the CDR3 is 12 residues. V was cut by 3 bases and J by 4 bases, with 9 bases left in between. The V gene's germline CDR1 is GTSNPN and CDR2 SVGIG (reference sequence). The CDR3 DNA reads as TGTGCCTGGAGCGGGGGGAGCACTGAAGCTTTCTTT. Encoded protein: CAWSGGSTEAFF.

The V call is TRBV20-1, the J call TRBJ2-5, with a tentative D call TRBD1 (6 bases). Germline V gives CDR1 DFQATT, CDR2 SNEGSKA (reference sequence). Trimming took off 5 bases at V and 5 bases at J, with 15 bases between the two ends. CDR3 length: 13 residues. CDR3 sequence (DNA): TGCAGTGCTGGCCAGGGGAGAGGGGAGACCCAGTACTTC. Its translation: CSAGQGRGETQYF.

CDR3 coding DNA: TGTGCCAGCAGTGGGGGTCTAGATCAGCCCCAGCATTTT. It encodes CASSGGLDQPQHF. The chain has TRBV3-1 and TRBJ1-5; a weak D match, TRBD1 (5 bases). There are 13 residues in the CDR3. Trimming cost V 6 bases and J 5 bases, with 11 bases left between them. Per germline, CDR1 LGHDT and CDR2 YNNKEL (reference sequence). Complete variable domain (other parts from reference TRBV3-1 and TRBJ1-5): DTAVSQTPKYLVTQMGNDKSIKCEQNLGHDTMYWYKQDSKKFLKIMFSYNNKELIINETVPNRFSPKSPDKAHLNLHINSLELGDSAVYFCASSGGLDQPQHFGDGTRLSIL.

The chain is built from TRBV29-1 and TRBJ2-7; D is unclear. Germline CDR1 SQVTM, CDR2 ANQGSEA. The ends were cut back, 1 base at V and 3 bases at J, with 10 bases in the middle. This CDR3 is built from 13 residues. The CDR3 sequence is CSVEGDLIYEQYF. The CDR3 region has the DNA TGCAGCGTTGAAGGGGATCTCATCTACGAGCAGTACTTC.

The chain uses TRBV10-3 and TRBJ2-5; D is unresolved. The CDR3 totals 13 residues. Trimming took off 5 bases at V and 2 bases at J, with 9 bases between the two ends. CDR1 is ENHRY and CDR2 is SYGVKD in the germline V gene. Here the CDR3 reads CAISPGRQETQYF. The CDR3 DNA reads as TGTGCCATCAGTCCGGGTCGTCAAGAGACCCAGTACTTC.

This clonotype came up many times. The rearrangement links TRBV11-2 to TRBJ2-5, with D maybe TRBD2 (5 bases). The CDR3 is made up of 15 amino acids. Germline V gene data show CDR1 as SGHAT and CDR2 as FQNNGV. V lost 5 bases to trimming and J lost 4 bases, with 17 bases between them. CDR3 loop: CASSRSRFRGETQYF. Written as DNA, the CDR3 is TGTGCCAGCAGCCGCAGCAGGTTTCGGGGAGAGACCCAGTACTTC.

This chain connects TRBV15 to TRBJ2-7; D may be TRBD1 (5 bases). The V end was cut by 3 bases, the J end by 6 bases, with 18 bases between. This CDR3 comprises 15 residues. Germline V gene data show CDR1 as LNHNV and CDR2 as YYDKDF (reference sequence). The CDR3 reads CATSSGHGATGEQYF. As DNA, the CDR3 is TGTGCCACCAGCAGCGGACACGGTGCGACGGGCGAGCAGTACTTC.

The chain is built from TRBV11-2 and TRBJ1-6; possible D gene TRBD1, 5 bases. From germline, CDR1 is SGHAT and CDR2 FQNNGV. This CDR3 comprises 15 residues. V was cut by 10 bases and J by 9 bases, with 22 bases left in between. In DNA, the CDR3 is TGTGCCACCAAGGGAGAGGGGATGGTCGGTTCACCCCTCCACTTT. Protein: CATKGEGMVGSPLHF.

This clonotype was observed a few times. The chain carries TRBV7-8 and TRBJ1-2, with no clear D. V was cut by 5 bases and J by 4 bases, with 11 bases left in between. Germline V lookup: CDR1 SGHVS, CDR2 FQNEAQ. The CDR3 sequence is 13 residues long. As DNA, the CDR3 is TGTGCCAGCAGCCTGGGCCTTTCCTATGGCTACACCTTC. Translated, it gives CASSLGLSYGYTF. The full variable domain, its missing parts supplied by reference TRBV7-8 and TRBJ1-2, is GAGVSQSPRYKVAKRGQDVALRCDPISGHVSLFWYQQALGQGPEFLTYFQNEAQLDKSGLPSDRFFAERPEGSVSTLKIQRTQQEDSAVYLCASSLGLSYGYTFGSGTRLTVV.

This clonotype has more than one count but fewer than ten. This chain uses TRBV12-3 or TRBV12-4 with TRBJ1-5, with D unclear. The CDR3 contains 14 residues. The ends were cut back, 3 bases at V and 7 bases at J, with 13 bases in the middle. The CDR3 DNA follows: TGTGCCAGCAGTTTGGGTGGGATTCGGCAGCCCCAGCATTTT. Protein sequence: CASSLGGIRQPQHF.

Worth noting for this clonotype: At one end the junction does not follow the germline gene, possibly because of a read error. The CDR3 DNA reads as TGTGCCAGCAGCTTATTTCTGACAGACATCTACGAGCAGCACTTC. Translating gives CASSLFLTDIYEQHF. The chain links TRBV11-2 to TRBJ2-7, with D possibly being TRBD1 (5 bases). The CDR3 runs 15 residues. The germline CDR1 and CDR2 sequences are SGHAT and FQNNGV.

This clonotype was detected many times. The CDR3 DNA reads TGTGCCAGCAGCGACAGTTACGAGCAGTACTTC. Encoded protein: CASSDSYEQYF. The chain recombines TRBV2 with TRBJ2-7; TRBD1 is a possible D gene (5 bases). The CDR3 is 11 residues long. Per germline, CDR1 SNHLY and CDR2 FYNNEI. V was cut by 6 bases and J by 4 bases, with 7 bases left in between.

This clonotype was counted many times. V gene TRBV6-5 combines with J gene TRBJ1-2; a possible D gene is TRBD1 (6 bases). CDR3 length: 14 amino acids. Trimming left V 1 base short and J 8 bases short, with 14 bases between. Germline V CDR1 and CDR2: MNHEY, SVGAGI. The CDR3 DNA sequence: TGTGCCAGCAGTTACTTTACGGGCGGGGGCGGCTACACCTTC. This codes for CASSYFTGGGGYTF.

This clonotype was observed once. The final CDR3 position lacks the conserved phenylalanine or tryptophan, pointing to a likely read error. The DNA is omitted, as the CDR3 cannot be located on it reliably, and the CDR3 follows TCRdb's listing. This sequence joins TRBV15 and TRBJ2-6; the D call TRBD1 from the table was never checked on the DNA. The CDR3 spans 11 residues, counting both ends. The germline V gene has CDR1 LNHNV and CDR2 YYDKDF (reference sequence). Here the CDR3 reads CATSRGTGPNT.

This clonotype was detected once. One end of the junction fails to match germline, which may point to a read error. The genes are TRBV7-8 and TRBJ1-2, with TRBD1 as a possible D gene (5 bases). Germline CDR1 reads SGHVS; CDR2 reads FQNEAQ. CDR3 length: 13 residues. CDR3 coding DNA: TGTGCCAGCAGTTTAGTACGGGGGAAGGGCTACACCTTC. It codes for CASSLVRGKGYTF.

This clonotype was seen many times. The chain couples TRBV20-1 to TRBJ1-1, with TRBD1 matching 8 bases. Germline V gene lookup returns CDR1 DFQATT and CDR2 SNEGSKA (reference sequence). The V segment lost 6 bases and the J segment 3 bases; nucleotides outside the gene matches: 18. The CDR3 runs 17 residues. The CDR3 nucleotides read TGCAGTGCGAGGGAACAGGGGGTATTAATCGGAGACACTGAAGCTTTCTTT. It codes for CSAREQGVLIGDTEAFF.

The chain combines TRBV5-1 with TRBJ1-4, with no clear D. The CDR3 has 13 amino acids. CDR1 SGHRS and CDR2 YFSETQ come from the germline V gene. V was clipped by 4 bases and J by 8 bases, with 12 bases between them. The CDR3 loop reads CASSPGPEEKLFF. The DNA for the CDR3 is TGCGCCAGCAGCCCCGGACCGGAAGAAAAACTGTTTTTT.

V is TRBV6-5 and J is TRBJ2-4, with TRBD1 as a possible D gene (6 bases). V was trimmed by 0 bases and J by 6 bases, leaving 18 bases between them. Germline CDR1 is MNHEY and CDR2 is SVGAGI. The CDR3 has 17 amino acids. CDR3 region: CASSYSRQGPSGNIQYF. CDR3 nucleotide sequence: TGTGCCAGCAGTTACTCCCGGCAGGGGCCCTCTGGAAACATTCAGTACTTC.

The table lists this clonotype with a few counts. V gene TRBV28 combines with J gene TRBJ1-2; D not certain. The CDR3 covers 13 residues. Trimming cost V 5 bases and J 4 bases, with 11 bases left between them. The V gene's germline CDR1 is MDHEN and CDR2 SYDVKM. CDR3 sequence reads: CASSLGVGYGYTF. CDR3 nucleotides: TGTGCCAGCAGTCTCGGAGTGGGCTATGGCTACACCTTC.

This chain's CDR3 is CSVDSGVGEKLFF. DNA for the CDR3: TGCAGCGTTGATTCGGGGGTAGGCGAAAAACTGTTTTTT. This chain uses TRBV29-1 with TRBJ1-4, with TRBD1 as a possible D gene (5 bases). CDR1 and CDR2 (germline): SQVTM, ANQGSEA. CDR3 length: 13 residues. V gave up 3 bases and J gave up 8 bases, with 13 bases separating them.